The next 30 T cell receptor gamma chains were all read from a single sample in a study of gamma delta lymphoproliferative disorders and STAT genes. Sequencing used genomic DNA taken from PBMCs of patients and controls. TCRdb ran CATT on the multiplex PCR reads. The data hold hundreds of gamma-chain clones, with over 25% observed a single time. The sequencing sample was made of blood. These receptors were obtained from a human donor in good health.

Of note for this clone: The protein TCRdb lists belongs to a much larger clone and differs from this DNA's translation at residue 9, which points to a read error; the protein shown is made from the DNA. The chain combines TRGV10 with TRGJP1. TCRdb is silent on the J gene; assignment here came from matching the DNA to germline. TRGV10 qualifies as an ORF whose function is uncertain. V lost 8 bases, J lost 15 bases, and 13 bases stayed unmatched. The CDR3 contains 12 residues. The CDR3 DNA follows: TGTGCTGCGTGGGACCCCAGTCTGATCAAGATATTT. This sequence encodes CAAWDPSLIKIF.

By proportion, this clone is large. The limits of the CDR3 on the DNA are not certain, so only TCRdb's listed CDR3 is given. V gene TRGV11 was called; the J gene was not. TRGV11 is placed among ORFs of uncertain function. The CDR3 contains 19 residues when both ends are counted. CDR3: CTTVPAGLGTKLSSNKKLF.

The chain carries TRGV10 and TRGJP1. TCRdb supplies no J gene; here it was assigned by aligning the nucleotide sequence to germline. TRGV10 is given ORF status, its function remaining uncertain. The CDR3 extends over 17 amino acids. Trimming cost V 8 bases and J 0 bases; bases outside gene matches: 13. CDR3 loop: CAAWDLGLNTTGWFKIF. In DNA form, the CDR3 reads TGTGCTGCGTGGGATTTAGGCCTAAATACCACTGGTTGGTTCAAGATATTT.

This clone is labeled as medium-sized. The rearrangement links TRGV9 to TRGJ1 or TRGJ2. Here the J gene came from matching the DNA to germline, since TCRdb omits it. Germline V gene data show CDR1 as GITISATS and CDR2 as ISYDGTV (reference sequence). The CDR3 runs to 12 residues. The V gene end was trimmed by 0 bases and the J gene end by 12 bases; junction bases not matched to a gene: 8. DNA for the CDR3: TGTGCCTTGTGGGAGGTGCGTTGGGGGAAACTCTTT. Residues: CALWEVRWGKLF.

As to this clone: An end of the junction differs from the germline gene, which may be a read error. This chain connects TRGV10 to TRGJP1. The J gene, absent from TCRdb, was called here by matching the DNA to germline. TRGV10 is given ORF status, its function remaining uncertain. The CDR3 contains 11 residues. The CDR3 loop reads CAAHTGWFKIF. CDR3 DNA: TGCGCGGCCCACACTGGTTGGTTCAAGATATTT.

This clone is medium-sized by share. This chain connects TRGV3 to TRGJ1 or TRGJ2. In the absence of a J gene in TCRdb, the DNA was matched to germline to assign it here. Looked up from germline, CDR1 is VTNTFY and CDR2 is YDVSTARD (reference sequence). V lost 0 bases to trimming and J lost 4 bases; unmatched junction nucleotides: 6. This CDR3 comprises 14 residues. Here the CDR3 reads CATWDRPGYYKKLF. DNA of the CDR3: TGTGCCACCTGGGACAGGCCGGGGTATTATAAGAAACTCTTT.

V is TRGV8 and J is TRGJ1 or TRGJ2. No J segment appears in TCRdb, so it was assigned here by matching the sequence to germline. After removal of 5 bases from V and 10 bases from J, the junction contained 11 bases not matched to a gene. The CDR3 has 12 amino acids. Germline CDR1 reads VENAVY; CDR2 reads YDSYNSRV. The CDR3 nucleotides are TGTGCCACCTGGGCCTACTCTCAAAAGAAACTCTTT. Its protein product is CATWAYSQKKLF.

This clone ranks as large. V is TRGV2 and J is TRGJ1 or TRGJ2. Assignment of the J gene here rests on matching the DNA to germline, because TCRdb gives none. Germline V gene lookup returns CDR1 EGSNGY and CDR2 YDSYNSKV. V was clipped by 0 bases and J by 2 bases; unmatched bases: 4. This CDR3 has 14 amino acids. The CDR3 DNA follows: TGTGCCACCTGGGACGGGTTTTATTATTATAAGAAACTCTTT. This codes for CATWDGFYYYKKLF.

By sample share, this clone is medium-sized (0.01 to 0.1%). The chain links TRGV9 to TRGJP. TCRdb lists no J gene, so it was determined here by aligning the DNA to germline. With 3 bases clipped from V and 3 bases from J, the junction kept 11 bases outside the gene matches. The V gene's germline CDR1 is GITISATS and CDR2 ISYDGTV (reference sequence). CDR3 length: 19 amino acids. The CDR3 DNA is TGTGCCTTGTGGGAGAGGCCCAGTAAGCAAGAGTTGGGCAAAAAAATCAAGGTATTT. Translated, it gives CALWERPSKQELGKKIKVF.

The table lists this clone with a few counts. This is likely an artifact of a read error, given a far larger clone one base away. Distinct nucleotide sequences in the sample also encode this CDR3. The rearrangement uses TRGV8 and TRGJP1. The J gene comes from matching the DNA to germline here; TCRdb lacks it. The CDR3 totals 14 residues. Germline CDR1 VENAVY, CDR2 YDSYNSRV. CDR3 amino acids: CATWDCPTGWFKIF. CDR3 DNA: TGTGCCACCTGGGATTGCCCCACTGGGTGGTTCAAGATATTT.

In the case of this clone: It is unclear where the CDR3 begins or ends on the DNA, so no DNA is shown, and the CDR3 is as TCRdb lists it. A V gene of TRGV2 was called, but no J gene was assigned. Germline V gives CDR1 EGSNGY, CDR2 YDSYNSKV. A total of 22 residues make up the CDR3, ends included. The CDR3 loop is CATWDGRRNFIIRNSLAVEQHF.

Of note for this clone: The protein in TCRdb stems from a much larger clone and differs at residue 11 from this DNA's translation, likely a read error; here the protein is translated from the DNA. The gene calls are TRGV8 and TRGJP1. TCRdb supplies no J gene; here it was assigned by aligning the nucleotide sequence to germline. The CDR3 spans 14 residues. In germline, CDR1 is VENAVY, CDR2 YDSYNSRV. Here the CDR3 reads CATWDCPTGWIKIF. The CDR3, as DNA: TGTGCCACCTGGGATTGCCCCACTGGTTGGATCAAGATATTT.

This sequence joins TRGV2 and TRGJP1. No J gene was available from TCRdb, and it was assigned here by a germline match of the DNA. CDR3 size: 16 residues. The germline V gene has CDR1 EGSNGY and CDR2 YDSYNSKV. V shed 0 bases and J 5 bases; nucleotides not matched to a gene: 9. CDR3 sequence: CATWDGPLSTGWFKIF. The CDR3, as DNA: TGTGCCACCTGGGACGGGCCTTTGAGTACTGGTTGGTTCAAGATATTT.

This clone is labeled large (0.1 to 1%). Other nucleotide sequences in the sample specify the same CDR3. The chain has TRGV4 and TRGJ1 or TRGJ2. The J gene, absent from TCRdb, was called here by matching the DNA to germline. After removal of 1 base from V and 6 bases from J, the junction contained 3 bases not matched to a gene. Germline-derived CDR1 and CDR2 are EGSTGY and YDSYTSSV. This CDR3 spans 12 amino acids. Here the CDR3 reads CATWDGPYKKLF. Written as DNA, the CDR3 is TGTGCCACCTGGGATGGCCCTTATAAGAAACTCTTT.

In this sample, this clone is medium-sized. This chain uses TRGV8 with TRGJ1 or TRGJ2. The J gene was missing in TCRdb and was found by matching the end of the DNA to germline. The CDR3 totals 11 residues. Germline assignment: CDR1 VENAVY and CDR2 YDSYNSRV. The V segment lost 2 bases and the J segment 10 bases; nucleotides outside the gene matches: 5. The CDR3 nucleotides are TGTGCCACCTGGGATACAAGCAAGAAACTCTTT. Translating gives CATWDTSKKLF.

This chain joins TRGV10 and TRGJP1. As TCRdb names no J gene, one was assigned here on the basis of a DNA match to germline. TRGV10 is labeled an ORF, and its function is uncertain. CDR3 length: 12 amino acids. V dropped 8 bases and J dropped 8; count of bases not matched to a gene: 6. For the CDR3, the DNA is TGTGCTGCGTGGGCGAGGGGTTGGTTCAAGATATTT. Its translation is CAAWARGWFKIF.

As regards this clone: TCRdb assigns this DNA the protein of a much larger clone, which departs from its translation at residue 9; this likely reflects a read error, and the protein shown comes from translating the DNA. This sequence joins TRGV10 and TRGJP1. TCRdb offers no J gene call, so here the DNA was matched to germline to obtain one. TRGV10 is classed as an ORF, of uncertain function. The CDR3 has 12 residues. CDR3 DNA sequence: TGTGCTGCGTGGTGGGCTGGTTGGTACAAGATATTT. Translation: CAAWWAGWYKIF.

The sample holds a few counts of this clone. Translating this DNA gives a protein that differs at residue 2 from the TCRdb one, which belongs to a much larger clone; a read error is likely, and the protein shown is this translation. The chain links TRGV10 to TRGJP1. Germline matching of the DNA provided the J gene here, since TCRdb leaves it blank. TRGV10 is flagged as an ORF with uncertain function. This CDR3 is 12 amino acids long. CDR3 sequence: CTAWDSGWFKIF. The CDR3 DNA is TGTACTGCGTGGGATTCTGGTTGGTTCAAGATATTT.

This clone has just a few counts. A far larger clone differs by one base, so this is likely a read error. It is unclear where the CDR3 begins or ends on the DNA, so no DNA is shown, and the CDR3 is as TCRdb lists it. No J gene call was made, and the V gene is TRGV11. TRGV11 is known as an ORF, though its function is uncertain. The CDR3 has 19 residues if both end residues are counted. This CDR3 is CTTVPAGLAQRGTGYKKLF.

A note on this clone: A read error likely explains this, since a far larger clone differs by one base. Other DNA sequences in the same sample also yield this CDR3. V gene TRGV10 was called; the J gene was not. Being an ORF, TRGV10 has a function that is uncertain. The CDR3 contains 10 residues. In nucleotides, the CDR3 is TGTGCTGCGTGGGATTATGAGAAACTTTTT. Translation: CAAWDYEKLF.

By share, this clone ranks as large. The chain uses TRGV11 and TRGJ1 or TRGJ2. No J gene was available from TCRdb, and it was assigned here by a germline match of the DNA. TRGV11 is identified as an open reading frame with a role that is uncertain. This CDR3 region has 18 residues. J was trimmed by 4 bases and V by 0 bases; bases with no gene match: 15. CDR3 sequence: CACWIRHEWWSLYYKKLF. The DNA of the CDR3 is TGTGCCTGCTGGATTAGGCACGAGTGGTGGTCCTTATATTATAAGAAACTCTTT.

Judged by abundance, this clone is large (0.1 to 1%). V usage is TRGV4 and J usage is TRGJ1 or TRGJ2. The J gene comes from matching the DNA to germline here; TCRdb lacks it. Looked up from germline, CDR1 is EGSTGY and CDR2 is YDSYTSSV. After removal of 12 bases from V and 7 bases from J, the junction contained 12 bases not matched to a gene. CDR3 size: 11 residues. CDR3 DNA: TGTGCCTCCGTCTTGATATATAAGAAACTCTTT. Translated, it gives CASVLIYKKLF.

By share, this clone counts as large (0.1 to 1%). The gene calls are TRGV11 and TRGJP2. TCRdb does not report a J gene; here it was assigned by matching the DNA to germline references. TRGV11 is annotated as an ORF whose role is uncertain. The V segment lost 2 bases and the J segment 3 bases; nucleotides outside the gene matches: 3. The CDR3 totals 15 residues. The CDR3 sequence is CACWIRRGSDWIKTF. The DNA for the CDR3 is TGTGCCTGCTGGATTAGGCGGGGTAGTGATTGGATCAAGACGTTT.

The V and J genes are TRGV11 and TRGJ1 or TRGJ2. In the absence of a J gene in TCRdb, the DNA was matched to germline to assign it here. TRGV11 is an ORF, with its function uncertain. V trimming: 4 bases; J trimming: 9 bases; junction bases outside the gene matches: 18. The CDR3 loop spans 16 amino acids. CDR3: CACWISPKGNGFKKLF. The CDR3, as DNA: TGTGCCTGCTGGATTAGCCCAAAGGGGAACGGGTTTAAGAAACTCTTT.

As to this clone: TCRdb pairs this DNA with a much larger clone's protein that differs at residue 5, likely a read error; the protein shown was translated from the DNA. The J gene is TRGJP1, the V gene TRGV8. No J gene is reported in TCRdb; it was inferred here by comparing the DNA with germline. V was pared by 5 bases and J by 3 bases, with 6 bases of the junction left unmatched. Germline V gene lookup returns CDR1 VENAVY and CDR2 YDSYNSRV. There are 14 residues in the CDR3. The CDR3 nucleotides read TGTGCCACCTGGGTTTGCCCCACTGGTTGGTTCAAGATATTT. It translates to CATWVCPTGWFKIF.

The genes are TRGV10 and TRGJP1. The J gene was missing in TCRdb and was found by matching the end of the DNA to germline. TRGV10 is marked as an open reading frame, function uncertain. This CDR3 contains 17 residues. The J segment lost 6 bases and the V segment lost 8 bases, leaving 19 bases of the junction unmatched. CDR3 amino acids: CAAWGKWVIASGWFKIF. CDR3 DNA: TGTGCTGCGTGGGGCAAATGGGTGATAGCGTCTGGTTGGTTCAAGATATTT.

This clone is labeled as hyperexpanded. The chain is built from TRGV4 and TRGJ1 or TRGJ2. No J gene was available from TCRdb, and it was assigned here by a germline match of the DNA. V dropped 3 bases and J dropped 5; count of bases not matched to a gene: 7. Germline V gene sequence: CDR1 EGSTGY, CDR2 YDSYTSSV. The CDR3 spans 13 residues. CDR3: CATWDPVDYKKLF. CDR3 DNA: TGTGCCACCTGGGATCCCGTTGATTATAAGAAACTCTTT.

This clone was detected only a few times. This DNA's translation differs at residue 9 from TCRdb's protein, which comes from a much larger clone; a read error is likely, and the protein shown is translated from the DNA. This chain joins TRGV2 and TRGJP2. The J gene, absent from TCRdb, was called here by matching the DNA to germline. The CDR3 is 12 amino acids. Germline lookup yields CDR1 EGSNGY and CDR2 YDSYNSKV. As DNA, the CDR3 is TGTGCCACCTGGGACGGTGATTGGACCAAGACGTTT. Amino acid sequence: CATWDGDWTKTF.

The chain carries TRGV3 and TRGJ1 or TRGJ2. Germline matching of the DNA provided the J gene here, since TCRdb leaves it blank. The CDR3 contains 12 residues. Germline V gene lookup returns CDR1 VTNTFY and CDR2 YDVSTARD (reference sequence). After removal of 0 bases from V and 9 bases from J, the junction contained 5 bases not matched to a gene. In DNA form, the CDR3 reads TGTGCCACCTGGGACAGGCACGGTAAGAAACTCTTT. This encodes CATWDRHGKKLF.

Comments on this clone: It is unclear where the CDR3 begins or ends on the DNA, so no DNA is shown, and the CDR3 is as TCRdb lists it. The J gene was not called, though the V gene is TRGV4. A total of 20 residues make up the CDR3, ends included. Germline V lookup: CDR1 EGSTGY, CDR2 YDSYTSSV. The CDR3 loop is CATWDGRRIIRNSLAVEQHF.